The 2 T cell receptor beta chains reported below all come from one sample, sequenced in a study of T cell responses to AZD1222 COVID-19 vaccine (dated by TCRdb to about 2021). Library construction relied on the immunoSEQ multiplex PCR assay. TCRdb limited this immuneACCESS table to in-frame rearrangements with V and J called. A share of clones is missing; checked studies link under half to unresolved V genes, and the rest is unexplained. The sample profile shows under 200,000 clones; 70% to 90% of them were found once. The top ten clones comprise roughly 27% of the sample. Explained via the paper, the time point label denotes: about 28 days (+/-7) after the second vaccine dose. The material was peripheral blood, obtained 28 days after the second AZD1222 dose. The receptors come from an adult who received the AZD1222 COVID-19 vaccine.

This chain connects TRBV27 to TRBJ2-5; the D is unclear. Trimming removed 3 bases from V and 5 bases from J, with 13 bases in between. This CDR3 comprises 14 residues. Per germline, CDR1 MNHEY and CDR2 SMNVEV (reference sequence). CDR3 coding DNA: TGTGCCAGCAGTTTTTCCCCCAAGAGGGAGACCCAGTACTTC. It is translated as CASSFSPKRETQYF.

The table lists this clone with a count of one. The chain links TRBV11-1 to TRBJ2-7; D gene unclear. V lost 1 base and J 2 bases, leaving 6 bases between the germline ends. CDR1 and CDR2 (germline): SGHAT, FQDESV (reference sequence). The CDR3 is 13 residues long. The CDR3 sequence is CASSLDSPYEQYF. The CDR3 nucleotides read TGTGCCAGCAGCTTAGACAGCCCCTACGAGCAGTACTTC.